The T cell receptor (beta chain) under discussion was sequenced for a study of beta chain features in type 1 diabetes (dated by TCRdb to 2016 to 2018). Regarding the complete study: Mean age, gender distribution, total cell number and subset yield did not differ between patients and healthy donors. In the study, TCRB repertoires of sorted circulating CD4+ T cell subsets from recently diagnosed type 1 diabetes patients were compared with those of matched healthy donors. Naive and central memory subsets were obtained from all 28 donors, but regulatory and stem cell-like memory subsets were isolated from only 8 patients and roughly eight healthy donors. A total of some 110 million sorted cells were examined across all samples, and a strong correlation was observed between cell number per subset and RNA yield. General conclusions and limits of the study: Naive, central memory and regulatory TCRB repertoires appeared to be more alike among patients than among healthy donors. At VDJ recombination sites, patients with type 1 diabetes made fewer insertions and deleted more nucleotides, a pattern implying thymic rearrangement abnormalities. A moderate but significant shortening of TCRB CDR3 length was observed in type 1 diabetes patients in all four CD4+ subsets. Shorter templates might have been favored by PCR, but patient and control samples were amplified and corrected together, so both groups would have been affected equally by any skew. Because cDNA was sequenced instead of genomic DNA, highly expressing activated cells could be over-represented, though the groups showed no difference in activation or CD3 levels. Because small numbers of individuals were included in the HLA sub-analyses, any influence of HLA type on TCRB rearrangement was left unresolved.

CDR3 length: 16 amino acids, cysteine to phenylalanine. The entry retains the CDR3 DNA only, 48 bases that are in frame from base 1. Cut back by 0 bases and 5 bases, the V and J ends lie 16 bases apart. The CDR1 and CDR2 encoded by the germline V gene (reference sequence) are LNHNV and YYDKDF. The entire amount of isolated RNA was reverse transcribed using the High Capacity cDNA Reverse Transcription Kit, so the sequenced TCRB transcripts were expressed ones. Deep immunoSEQ sequencing was performed on naive, central memory and regulatory T cell samples, with an average of roughly 3.3 million total reads per sample. After sorted cells were lysed in RLT buffer, RNA was extracted with DNase-treated RNeasy Micro or Mini kits, with the choice depending on cell number. To prevent cross-contamination, every cell subset was processed on its own, while patient and healthy donor samples were processed together. TCRB sequences were amplified from cDNA with the immunoSEQ multiplex PCR, producing 87-bp fragments spanning the CDR3 region. Sequencing of the amplicons was done on the Illumina HiSeq platform. The paper's processing steps were these. PCR bias was corrected computationally using synthetic template baselines, and reads within Hamming distance 2 were collapsed, with unmergeable singletons discarded. By aligning reads against IMGT, V, D and J genes, CDR3 length, and insertions or deletions at six rearrangement sites were assigned. Within each subset, clonotype counts were normalized to sorted cell number, after which true diversity and Gini coefficients were computed with the tcR R package. Repertoire sharing was quantified using the overlap coefficient calculated on TCRB nucleotide sequences. Out-of-frame TCRB sequences from naive cells were analyzed to stand in for the pre-selection repertoire. In its TCRdb copy, this immuneACCESS table keeps in-frame sequences only and misses some clones. Where compared with another copy, unresolved V genes explain less than half of these, and the others have no known cause. From that table come the V and J calls and clone size; the DNA was used to work out D and trimming. The sample table lists 400,000 to 600,000 clones, about 32% of them with a count of one. The ten largest clonotypes hold around 0.065% of the sample.

Details on this clone: Its antigen is currently not known. No base-level quality is on record; no much larger clone is a single base apart.

From each donor, a single peripheral blood sample of 95 to 150 mL on average was drawn into heparinised tubes. A BD FACSAria II was used to sort naive, central memory, regulatory and stem cell-like memory CD4+ T cells with a panel that included CD45RO, CCR7, CD25, CD127, CD95 and CD27. Purity was above 98% for every sorted population. PBMCs were isolated immediately by Lymphoprep density gradient centrifugation and stained directly without culture. So that batch effects would be minimized, each experiment stained and sorted samples in pairs, pairing one healthy donor with one patient. Sequencing was carried out using naive CD4+ T cells from blood. The cell subset or site label for this specimen denotes: true naive CD4+ T cells. This chain joins TRBV15 to TRBJ2-5; a tentative D call is TRBD2 (5 bases match). The clonotype was recovered from a man between 18 and 29 years old in good health. The bases are TGTGCCACCAGCAGAGATTCGTGGTCTAGCAGGGAGACCCAGTACTTC. This codes for CATSRDSWSSRETQYF.